The sequence of this T cell receptor (beta chain) was determined in a study of shared clonotypes between healthy human individuals. Comment on this clone: The antigen remains unidentified.

Libraries were prepared by immunoSEQ multiplex PCR; TCRdb keeps only in-frame clonotypes and omits some of them. The sample has 2 million to 2.5 million clones, approximately 96% seen once. V lost 3 bases, J lost 4 bases, and 19 bases lay in between. CDR1 and CDR2 from the germline V gene are MNHEY and SMNVEV (reference sequence). There are 17 residues in the CDR3. Whole-study results and caveats: The generation probabilities recorded for non-shared clonotypes fell below those of clonotypes shared by all four donors.

Caucasian adults living in Nashville, Tennessee, provided all samples. This sequence joins TRBV27 and TRBJ1-3; a weak D match, TRBD1 (6 bases). Input material: naive CD4+ T cells sorted from blood. Subset noted: CD45RA+ positively selected. The origin of this receptor is a man between 18 and 29 years old in good health. CDR3 loop: CASSLAAGGDYGNTIYF. The CDR3 region has the DNA TGTGCCAGCAGTTTGGCGGCGGGGGGCGATTACGGAAACACCATATATTTT.